The present T cell receptor (beta chain) was sequenced within a study of cytomegalovirus exposure and HLA in healthy donors. The overall study: Clustering assigned 81% of the approximately 390 genotyped donors to the Caucasian-associated ancestry cluster.

With 60 Vbeta and 13 Jbeta primers, the PCR was carried out. Here immunoSEQ multiplex PCR was the method, and the copy in TCRdb shows in-frame clones only, minus some. Of about 120,000 clones listed, over 60% are singletons. Note on this clone: Its target is unknown.

Overall study findings and caveats: The presence/absence work took it that sequencing depth was about the same across donors. Follow-up analysis found HLA locus-dependent TCR association rates, highest for DRB1 and lowest for HLA-C. Some V segments, TRBV6-2 and TRBV6-3 among them, were indistinguishable and were therefore excluded.

The germline V gene encodes CDR1 SGHDT and CDR2 YYEEEE. The germline V and J ends were trimmed by 1 base and 7 bases, with 18 bases remaining between them. The CDR3 runs to 15 residues. The rearrangement uses TRBV5-6 and TRBJ2-7, with a weak D call TRBD1 (6 bases). This clonotype originated in a young man in good health and CMV-seropositive. The source material was PBMCs. The CDR3 is CASSLTRDIHLEQYF. The CDR3 DNA reads TGTGCCAGCAGCTTGACCCGGGACATCCACCTGGAGCAGTACTTC.